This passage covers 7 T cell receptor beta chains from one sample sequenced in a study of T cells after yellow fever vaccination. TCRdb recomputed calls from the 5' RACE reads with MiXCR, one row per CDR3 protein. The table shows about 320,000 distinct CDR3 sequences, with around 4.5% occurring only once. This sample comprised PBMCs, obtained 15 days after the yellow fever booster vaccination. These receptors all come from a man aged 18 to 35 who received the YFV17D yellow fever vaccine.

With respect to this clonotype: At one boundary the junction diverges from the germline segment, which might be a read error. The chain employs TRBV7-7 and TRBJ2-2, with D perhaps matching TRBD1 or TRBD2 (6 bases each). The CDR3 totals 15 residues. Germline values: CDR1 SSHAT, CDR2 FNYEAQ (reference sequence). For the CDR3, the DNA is TGTGCTAGCAGCTTTGGGGGGCCTACCACCGGGGAGCTGTTTTTT. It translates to CASSFGGPTTGELFF.

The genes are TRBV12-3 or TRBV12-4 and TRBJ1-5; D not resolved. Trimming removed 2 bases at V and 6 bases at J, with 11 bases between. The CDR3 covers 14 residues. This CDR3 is CASSLKVRGQPQHF. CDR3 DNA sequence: TGTGCCAGCAGTTTAAAGGTCCGGGGTCAGCCCCAGCATTTT.

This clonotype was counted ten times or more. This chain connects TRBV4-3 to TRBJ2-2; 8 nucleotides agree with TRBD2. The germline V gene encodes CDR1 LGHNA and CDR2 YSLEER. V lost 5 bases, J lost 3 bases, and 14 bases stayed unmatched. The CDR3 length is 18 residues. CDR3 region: CASSTQGRLASDTGELFF. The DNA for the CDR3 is TGCGCCAGCAGCACACAAGGAAGACTAGCGTCTGACACCGGGGAGCTGTTTTTT.

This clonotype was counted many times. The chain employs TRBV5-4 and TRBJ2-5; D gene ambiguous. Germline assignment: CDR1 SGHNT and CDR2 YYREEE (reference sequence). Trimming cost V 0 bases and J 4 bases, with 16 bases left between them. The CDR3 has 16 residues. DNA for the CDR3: TGTGCCAGCAGCTTGGGAGGTGCCATAAGGTCAGAGACCCAGTACTTC. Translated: CASSLGGAIRSETQYF. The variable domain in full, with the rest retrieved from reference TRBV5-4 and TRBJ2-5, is ETGVTQSPTHLIKTRGQQVTLRCSSQSGHNTVSWYQQALGQGPQFIFQYYREEENGRGNFPPRFSGLQFPNYSSELNVNALELDDSALYLCASSLGGAIRSETQYFGPGTRLLVL.

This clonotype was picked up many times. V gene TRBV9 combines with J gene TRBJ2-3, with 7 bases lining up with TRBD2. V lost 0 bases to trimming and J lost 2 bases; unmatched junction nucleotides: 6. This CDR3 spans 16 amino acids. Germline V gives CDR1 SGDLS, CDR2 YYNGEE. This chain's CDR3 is CASSVVGGGATDTQYF. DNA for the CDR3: TGTGCCAGCAGCGTAGTGGGGGGGGGAGCCACAGATACGCAGTATTTT.

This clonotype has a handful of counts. The CDR3 nucleotides are TGCGCCAGCAGCTTGGAAAGACCGGGAGTTGGGGCCAACGTCCTGACTTTC. As protein: CASSLERPGVGANVLTF. V and J are TRBV5-1 and TRBJ2-6; tentatively, D is TRBD2 (6 bases). The CDR3 extends over 17 amino acids. CDR1 is SGHRS, CDR2 YFSETQ, per germline. The V and J ends lost 0 bases and 3 bases respectively, with 13 bases between them.

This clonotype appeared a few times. CDR3 loop: CASSQGLATEAFF. CDR3 bases: TGTGCCAGCAGCCAAGGACTCGCGACTGAAGCTTTCTTT. The chain carries TRBV4-2 and TRBJ1-1; D uncertain. The CDR3 is 13 amino acids. Trimming took off 1 base at V and 5 bases at J, with 8 bases between the two ends. Germline assignment: CDR1 LGHNA and CDR2 YNFKEQ.